This T cell receptor beta chain was sequenced in a study of response to subunit inactivated influenza vaccine. This clonotype was observed a handful of times. No antigen is known for it. Study-wide results and limits: The authors offered the suggestion that each seasonal influenza vaccination recruits few new T cells.

Germline V gene sequence: CDR1 KGHSH, CDR2 LQKENI. The CDR3 has 13 residues. Trimming removed 5 bases from V and 4 bases from J; junction bases left unmatched: 2. TCRdb re-derived calls from the RT-PCR reads in MiXCR, one entry per CDR3 protein. The sample contains about 300,000 distinct CDR3 sequences, approximately 21% of which appear only once. The chain couples TRBV18 to TRBJ1-1; 9 bases line up with TRBD1. The clonotype comes from a man in his fifties or sixties who received an inactivated influenza vaccine. Here the sequenced sample was PBMCs from blood, taken less than 22 months after vaccination. CDR3 sequence: CASSMTGGTEAFF. The CDR3 DNA reads as TGTGCCAGCTCAATGACAGGGGGCACTGAAGCTTTCTTT.